One and the same sample provided the 21 T cell receptor beta chains below, sequenced in a study of response to subunit inactivated influenza vaccine. TCRdb processed the RT-PCR reads anew with MiXCR; each CDR3 protein has one entry. The sample lists about 780,000 distinct CDR3 sequences, around 20% occurring once. This specimen consisted of PBMCs from blood, obtained roughly 5 days after vaccination. The receptors come from a man aged 45-65 years who received an inactivated influenza vaccine.

The chain uses TRBV9 and TRBJ2-1; unclear D gene. CDR3 size: 15 residues. Per germline, CDR1 SGDLS and CDR2 YYNGEE. Between the trimmed V and J ends, which lost 0 bases and 0 bases, there was a span of 7 bases. The DNA of the CDR3 is TGTGCCAGCAGCGTAGCGTTGGGCTCCTACAATGAGCAGTTCTTC. Its protein product is CASSVALGSYNEQFF.

This clonotype showed up just a few times. This chain links TRBV7-2 with TRBJ1-1; D ambiguous. The V gene's germline CDR1 is SGHTA and CDR2 FQGNSA. The V and J ends lost 7 bases and 0 bases respectively, with 12 bases between them. The CDR3 is 14 amino acids. The CDR3 spells CASIAAVLNTEAFF. CDR3 nucleotides: TGTGCCAGCATTGCCGCGGTTCTGAACACTGAAGCTTTCTTT.

This chain connects TRBV29-1 to TRBJ2-1; no definite D call. This CDR3 is 15 amino acids long. In germline, CDR1 is SQVTM, CDR2 ANQGSEA. V was pared by 6 bases and J by 8 bases, with 23 bases between. DNA of the CDR3: TGCAGCGTCCCGTCCACCCGATCTAGATTGGATGAGCAGTTCTTC. It translates to CSVPSTRSRLDEQFF.

This clonotype has a handful of counts. The chain couples TRBV6-2 or TRBV6-3 to TRBJ1-2; no firm D call. With 0 bases removed from V and 7 bases from J, the gap between germline ends came to 9 bases. From germline, CDR1 is MNHEY and CDR2 SVGEGT. There are 13 residues in the CDR3. In nucleotides, the CDR3 is TGTGCCAGCAGTTACTCGACCACCCGTGGCTACACCTTC. Amino acid sequence: CASSYSTTRGYTF.

The rearrangement uses TRBV19 and TRBJ1-5; D call uncertain. Germline CDR1 is LNHDA and CDR2 is SQIVND (reference sequence). Trimming removed 7 bases at V and 6 bases at J, with 22 bases between. The CDR3 runs 16 residues. The CDR3 is CASIEDSSNGGQPQHF. The CDR3 DNA follows: TGTGCCAGTATCGAAGACTCCTCTAACGGCGGTCAGCCCCAGCATTTT.

This rearrangement joins TRBV7-2 to TRBJ1-1; D possibly corresponds to TRBD1 (5 bases). This CDR3 has 16 amino acids. Germline V gene lookup returns CDR1 SGHTA and CDR2 FQGNSA. Trimming left V 1 base short and J 0 bases short, with 12 bases between. CDR3 loop: CASSLDGQVLNTEAFF. The CDR3 nucleotides are TGTGCCAGCAGCTTAGATGGACAAGTACTGAACACTGAAGCTTTCTTT.

This chain joins TRBV3-1 and TRBJ2-1; D is undetermined. Germline V gives CDR1 LGHDT, CDR2 YNNKEL (reference sequence). The CDR3 is made up of 15 amino acids. Trimming cost V 5 bases and J 2 bases, with 13 bases left between them. As DNA, the CDR3 is TGTGCCAGCAGCTCCGAAGCGTCTGCCTACAATGAGCAGTTCTTC. It translates to CASSSEASAYNEQFF.

The V and J genes are TRBV20-1 and TRBJ1-2, with 11 positions matching TRBD1. In germline, CDR1 is DFQATT, CDR2 SNEGSKA (reference sequence). This CDR3 has 14 amino acids. With 6 bases clipped from V and 4 bases from J, the junction kept 7 bases outside the gene matches. This chain's CDR3 is CSAIGQGAGYGYTF. The DNA of the CDR3 is TGCAGTGCAATTGGACAGGGGGCAGGCTATGGCTACACCTTC.

The chain carries TRBV5-1 and TRBJ2-5; weak D call: TRBD1 (6 bases). The CDR3 runs 16 residues. V was pared by 3 bases and J by 7 bases, with 22 bases between. Germline V gene lookup returns CDR1 SGHRS and CDR2 YFSETQ. CDR3 nucleotide sequence: TGCGCCAGCAGCTCGGAGACAGGACCCCGAAGTGGGACCCAGTACTTC. Translation: CASSSETGPRSGTQYF.

This sequence joins TRBV7-2 and TRBJ1-5; 11 bases agree with TRBD1. J was trimmed by 6 bases and V by 1 base; bases with no gene match: 5. Germline values: CDR1 SGHTA, CDR2 FQGNSA. There are 16 residues in the CDR3. The CDR3 is CASSLDGQGASQPQHF. The CDR3 region has the DNA TGTGCCAGCAGCTTAGATGGACAGGGGGCGTCTCAGCCCCAGCATTTT.

The chain uses TRBV7-2 and TRBJ2-1; D tentatively reads TRBD1 or TRBD2 (5 bases each). Germline CDR1 reads SGHTA; CDR2 reads FQGNSA. The CDR3 has 15 residues. V gave up 5 bases and J gave up 4 bases, with 15 bases separating them. CDR3 region: CASSARDHTYNEQFF. The CDR3 bases are TGTGCCAGCAGCGCCCGGGACCATACATACAATGAGCAGTTCTTC. Combining the CDR3 with reference TRBV7-2 and TRBJ2-1 gives the whole variable domain GAGVSQSPSNKVTEKGKDVELRCDPISGHTALYWYRQSLGQGLEFLIYFQGNSAPDKSGLPSDRFSAERTGGSVSTLTIQRTQQEDSAVYLCASSARDHTYNEQFFGPGTRLTVL.

This clonotype was picked up a small number of times. The rearrangement joins TRBV4-3 to TRBJ2-7; TRBD2 matches 10 bases. This CDR3 has 15 amino acids. J lost 3 bases, V lost 4 bases, and 6 bases had no gene match. Per germline, CDR1 LGHNA and CDR2 YSLEER. CDR3 protein: CASSLGTSALYEQYF. CDR3 bases: TGCGCCAGCAGCCTCGGGACTAGCGCTCTCTACGAGCAGTACTTC.

In its sample, this clonotype was seen a few times. This chain links TRBV5-1 with TRBJ2-1; D uncertain. Germline-derived CDR1 and CDR2 are SGHRS and YFSETQ. This CDR3 spans 15 amino acids. Trimming left V 1 base short and J 6 bases short, with 14 bases between. CDR3 region: CASSLMGSAGNEQFF. CDR3 bases: TGCGCCAGCAGCTTGATGGGCTCGGCAGGCAATGAGCAGTTCTTC.

This clonotype has more than one count but fewer than ten. The rearrangement uses TRBV6-5 and TRBJ1-6, with 7 bases fitting TRBD1. CDR3 size: 19 residues. CDR1 and CDR2 (germline): MNHEY, SVGAGI. The V and J ends lost 2 bases and 7 bases, in that order; junction bases with no gene match: 17. DNA for the CDR3: TGTGCCAGCAGTTACGGCGCCCTAAGGGTGACAGGGACCAATTCACCCCTCCACTTT. Protein: CASSYGALRVTGTNSPLHF.

This clonotype was detected only a few times. This chain connects TRBV7-8 to TRBJ2-7; 8 bases match TRBD1. The length of the CDR3 is 15 residues. CDR1 SGHVS and CDR2 FQNEAQ come from the germline V gene. V gave up 9 bases and J gave up 0 bases; unmatched junction bases: 10. The CDR3: CASSGAGGHSYEQYF. CDR3 coding DNA: TGTGCCAGTTCCGGAGCAGGGGGCCACTCCTACGAGCAGTACTTC.

This chain uses TRBV6-5 with TRBJ2-5, with 14 bases aligning to TRBD2. The CDR3 sequence is 17 residues long. From germline, CDR1 is MNHEY and CDR2 SVGAGI. V dropped 1 base and J dropped 5; count of bases not matched to a gene: 6. CDR3 sequence reads: CASSYFGTSGGVETQYF. DNA for the CDR3: TGTGCCAGCAGTTACTTTGGGACTAGCGGGGGTGTGGAGACCCAGTACTTC.

This chain connects TRBV10-2 to TRBJ2-3; TRBD2 matches 12 bases. This CDR3 comprises 15 residues. The V segment lost 4 bases and the J segment 7 bases; nucleotides outside the gene matches: 6. Germline V gene sequence: CDR1 WSHSY, CDR2 SAAADI. CDR3 in DNA: TGCGCCAGCAGTGCCCTACTAGCGGGGGGCAATACGCAGTATTTT. Its translation is CASSALLAGGNTQYF.

The rearrangement uses TRBV7-2 and TRBJ2-1, with 7 bases lining up with TRBD2. The CDR3 covers 16 residues. Losses at the gene ends were 1 base for V and 7 bases for J; bases not matched to a gene: 10. CDR1 SGHTA and CDR2 FQGNSA come from the germline V gene. CDR3 loop: CASSLDRGGRLNEQFF. CDR3 coding DNA: TGTGCCAGCAGCTTAGATCGCGGGGGACGTCTGAATGAGCAGTTCTTC.

This clonotype showed up just a few times. The chain uses TRBV7-8 and TRBJ2-7; 7 nucleotides line up with TRBD2. J was trimmed by 2 bases and V by 5 bases; bases with no gene match: 6. CDR1 SGHVS and CDR2 FQNEAQ come from the germline V gene. This CDR3 has 14 amino acids. CDR3 nucleotide sequence: TGTGCCAGCAGCGTCCTAGCGGACCCCTACGAGCAGTACTTC. This gives the protein CASSVLADPYEQYF.

This clonotype was counted only a few times. The genes are TRBV9 and TRBJ2-5, with D possibly matching TRBD1 (5 bases). Looked up from germline, CDR1 is SGDLS and CDR2 is YYNGEE. The V end was cut by 4 bases, the J end by 4 bases, with 20 bases between. The CDR3 covers 16 residues. CDR3 sequence: CASSSAGSGNRETQYF. The CDR3 region has the DNA TGTGCCAGCAGCTCTGCAGGGTCAGGGAACCGAGAGACCCAGTACTTC.

The genes are TRBV21-1 and TRBJ2-7; the D call of TRBD2 is as the table states it, not checked on the DNA. TRBV21-1 is a listed pseudogene. This CDR3 has 15 amino acids. This chain's CDR3 is CAIPRRTEDFYEQYF. Written as DNA, the CDR3 is TGTGCCATCCCAAGGAGGACGGAGGACTTCTACGAGCAGTACTTC.